The rows below give T cell receptor beta chains drawn from one sample of a study of blood T cell repertoires in COVID-19. Generated by immunoSEQ multiplex PCR, the TCRdb table keeps only in-frame clones and is missing some. The table records 130,000 to 150,000 clones, 82% of them present only once. Sequencing was performed on peripheral blood. The receptors come from a human donor with acute or convalescent COVID-19. The donor label of this sample is uncertain. Both conserved end residues are part of each CDR3.

TRBJ1-2 TRBV4-3 CASSQGYRDYGYTF
TRBJ1-4 TRBV7-9 CASSLQGAKEKLFF
TRBJ1-6 TRBV2 CASKLQGRDSPLHF
TRBJ2-5 TRBV7-2 CASSWGVEETQYF
TRBJ2-5 TRBV13 CASSLDRETQYF
TRBJ1-5 TRBV6-5 CASSPDRDKQPQHF
TRBJ2-3 TRBV3-1/TRBV3-2 CASSQLAGVLTQYF
TRBJ2-2 TRBV18 CASSPFLILPGTNTGELFF
TRBJ1-5 TRBV6-1 CASSEEGEGPQHF
TRBJ2-1 TRBV5-1 CASSSDNEQFF